The rows below give T cell receptor beta chains drawn from one sample of a study of CD4 T cells in relation to SARS-CoV-2 and coronaviruses. No antigens are known for them. TCRdb's table, derived via immunoSEQ multiplex PCR, lists solely in-frame clones and lacks some. This sample has around 18,000 clones, with about 74% found just once. The sequencing sample was made of CD4+ T cells from PBMCs, cultured in vitro. These receptors all come from a human donor in good health. CDR3s include the opening cysteine and the closing phenylalanine or tryptophan. Fields, in order: clone size, V gene, J gene, D gene, CDR3 DNA, CDR3 protein. D genes are given only for firm matches. The size field is filled for only some rows; it gives once, few, many or a size class.

>-|TRBV5-8|TRBJ2-5|-
TGTGCCAGCAGCTTGGGATTCAGGGGGGCGATCATCCAAGAGACCCAGTACTTC
CASSLGFRGAIIQETQYF
>-|TRBV27|TRBJ2-1|-
TGTGCCAGCAGTTTAGTGAGGGTGTCGGCGGGCAATGAGCAGTTCTTC
CASSLVRVSAGNEQFF
>-|TRBV9|TRBJ1-1|-
TGTGCCAGCAGCGTAGAGGGCAGGGCCCTCGGAGGGGCTTTCTTT
CASSVEGRALGGAFF
>-|TRBV10-3|TRBJ2-1|TRBD1
TGTGCCATCAGTGAGTGGACAGGGGGCAATGAGCAGTTCTTC
CAISEWTGGNEQFF
>-|TRBV11-1|TRBJ2-1|-
TGTGCCAGCAGCTTAGGCCCTGCGCGTAGGTTCGAGCAGTTCTTC
CASSLGPARRFEQFF
>few|TRBV6-5|TRBJ2-3|TRBD2
TGTGCCAGCAGTTCGGGGAGCGGGATCACAGATACGCAGTATTTT
CASSSGSGITDTQYF
>-|TRBV18|TRBJ1-1|-
TGTGCCAGCTCTGGATATCGGGGGACTGAAGCTTTCTTT
CASSGYRGTEAFF
>-|TRBV3-1/TRBV3-2|TRBJ1-5|-
TGTGCCAGCAGCCTAGGGGGGGCGCGGAGACAGCCCCAGCATTTT
CASSLGGARRQPQHF
>-|TRBV18|TRBJ2-1|-
TGTGCCAGCTCACTGACGGAGCCTGGGAATGAGCAGTTCTTC
CASSLTEPGNEQFF
>-|TRBV5-1|TRBJ1-2|TRBD1
TGCGCCAGCAGCTTGGCGACAGGGGGACTTGGCTACACCTTC
CASSLATGGLGYTF
>-|TRBV6-5|TRBJ2-1|-
TGTGCCAGCAGAGCCCTTAGCTCCTACAATGAGCAGTTCTTC
CASRALSSYNEQFF
>-|TRBV2|TRBJ2-6|-
TGTGCCAGCAGATTTTATAGCTCTGGGGCCAACGTCCTGACTTTC
CASRFYSSGANVLTF
>-|TRBV30|TRBJ2-3|TRBD2
TGTGCTTCACTCTCCCCGCGGGAGATTGCGCAGTATTTT
CASLSPREIAQYF
>-|TRBV19|TRBJ1-5|-
TGTGCCAGTAGTAAAGTTAGCAATCAGCCCCAGCATTTT
CASSKVSNQPQHF
>-|TRBV7-8|TRBJ2-7|TRBD1
TGTGCCAGCAGGAGTCGGACAGGACGCTACGAGCAGTACTTC
CASRSRTGRYEQYF
>few|TRBV12-3/TRBV12-4|TRBJ2-1|-
TGTGCCAGCAGGCTAGCCTATGAGCAGTTCTTC
CASRLAYEQFF